The rows below give T cell receptor beta chains drawn from one sample of a study of T cell repertoires in cytomegalovirus infection. Their antigens are not known. Using its own MiXCR run on the reads, TCRdb lists one record per CDR3 protein. Found here are about 770,000 distinct CDR3 sequences, 25% to 35% of them singletons; the top ten hold 10% to 15%. The source was cultured CD8+ T cells from PBMCs, collected from culture after CMV antigen stimulation. The receptors were sampled from a human donor in good health (CMV status not recorded). Some clones in this sample may be carry-over from other donors' samples. CDR3s include the opening cysteine and the closing phenylalanine or tryptophan. D genes are given only for firm matches. Part of the rows lack a size; the others show once, few, many or a class for expanded clones.

J	D	V	size	DNA	CDR3
TRBJ1-1	TRBD1	TRBV27	few	TGTGCCAGCAGAGGGACAGGGGTGAACACTGAAGCTTTCTTT	CASRGTGVNTEAFF
TRBJ1-5	.	TRBV28	few	TGTGCCAGCAGTTTTACCGGCAATCAGCCCCAGCATTTT	CASSFTGNQPQHF
TRBJ2-2	TRBD1	TRBV3-1	.	TGTGCCAGCAGCCACGGACAGGGCGGGTACACCGGGGAGCTGTTTTTT	CASSHGQGGYTGELFF
TRBJ1-2	.	TRBV6-2/TRBV6-3	few	TGTGCCAGCAGTTACGCTCCAGGGGACCTAACTCTCCCAATCTATGGCTACACCTTC	CASSYAPGDLTLPIYGYTF
TRBJ2-3	TRBD1	TRBV15	.	TGTGCCACCAGCAGATTCCGGGACAGGACAGATACGCAGTATTTT	CATSRFRDRTDTQYF
TRBJ1-2	.	TRBV9	.	TGTGCCAGCAGCGCCCGGGGGTCGGTTCTCGGCTACACCTTC	CASSARGSVLGYTF
TRBJ2-1	TRBD2	TRBV29-1	few	TGCAGCGTTGAAGATCTTTATAGGACTAGCGCCCCAAGGAACAATGAGCAGTTCTTC	CSVEDLYRTSAPRNNEQFF
TRBJ2-2	.	TRBV7-9	.	TGTGCCACCACTACCGGACAGATCCTTAAGAGCACCGGGGAGCTGTTTTTT	CATTTGQILKSTGELFF
TRBJ1-1	.	TRBV7-2	many	TGTGCCAGCAGCCCGTATACTACAGGGTTCACTGAAGCTTTCTTT	CASSPYTTGFTEAFF
TRBJ1-3	.	TRBV7-8	few	TGTGCCAGCAGCCCAACAGCCCCGTTTGGAAACACCATATATTTT	CASSPTAPFGNTIYF
TRBJ2-1	.	TRBV19	.	TGTGCCAGTAGTATAGTTGGAACGGAAGCCTACAATGAGCAGTTCTTC	CASSIVGTEAYNEQFF
TRBJ2-3	TRBD1	TRBV5-1	.	TGCGCCAGCAGCGGGGGACAGGGGGCAGATACGCAGTATTTT	CASSGGQGADTQYF
TRBJ2-5	TRBD2	TRBV6-5	many	TGTGCCAGCAGTTACTCCACTAGCGGAGAGACCCAGTACTTC	CASSYSTSGETQYF
TRBJ2-3	TRBD2	TRBV12-3/TRBV12-4	.	TGTGCCAGCAGTTTCGCGACTAGCGGGGGCTCTAGCACAGATACGCAGTATTTT	CASSFATSGGSSTDTQYF
TRBJ1-4	TRBD1	TRBV4-1	.	TGTGCCAGCAGCCACAATTCCGGGACAGGGCTACTTGAAAAACTGTTTTTT	CASSHNSGTGLLEKLFF
TRBJ2-7	TRBD2	TRBV2	.	TGTGCCCAGCAGAACAGGCTAGCGGGGGTCGAGCAGTACTTC	CAQQNRLAGVEQYF
TRBJ1-2	TRBD1	TRBV27	.	TGTGCCAGCAGTTTAACAGGGGTCCCCTATGGCTACACCTTC	CASSLTGVPYGYTF
TRBJ2-1	TRBD2	TRBV4-1	.	TGCGCCAGCAGCCCATGGGTTTTTGGGGGGGTAGACAATGAGCAGTTCTTC	CASSPWVFGGVDNEQFF
TRBJ2-3	.	TRBV12-3/TRBV12-4	.	TGTGCCAGCAGTCGATGGGGGGAGTCGTATAGCACAGATACGCAGTATTTT	CASSRWGESYSTDTQYF
TRBJ2-2	.	TRBV6-1	few	TGTGCCACCGTTTTCCCGGACAGCGGGGAGCTGTTTTTT	CATVFPDSGELFF